One sample yielded the 18 T cell receptor beta chains listed below, sequenced in a study of blood T cell repertoires in COVID-19. Assay used: immunoSEQ multiplex PCR; TCRdb lists only in-frame clones, some missing. The repertoire holds 60,000 to 65,000 clones, around 80% seen once, with over 20% in the top ten. Source material: peripheral blood. These receptors all stem from a woman aged 80 or over with active or convalescent COVID-19.

This chain joins TRBV5-1 and TRBJ2-2, with D perhaps matching TRBD1 (5 bases). Trimming pared 4 bases from V and 5 bases from J, leaving 12 bases between. The CDR3 extends over 14 amino acids. Germline loops: CDR1 SGHRS, CDR2 YFSETQ. CDR3 bases: TGCGCCAGCAGCCCGTCCCCAGGGACCGGGGAGCTGTTTTTT. Its translation: CASSPSPGTGELFF.

V and J are TRBV18 and TRBJ1-1; 7 bases are shared with TRBD1. Trimming removed 6 bases from V and 0 bases from J; junction bases left unmatched: 4. The CDR3 runs to 14 residues. Germline assignment: CDR1 KGHSH and CDR2 LQKENI. In nucleotides, the CDR3 is TGTGCCAGCTCCCAGGGGGGTGTGAACACTGAAGCTTTCTTT. This gives the protein CASSQGGVNTEAFF.

The V call is TRBV29-1, the J call TRBJ1-3, with D unresolved. Germline V gene lookup returns CDR1 SQVTM and CDR2 ANQGSEA. V dropped 4 bases and J dropped 3 bases, with 4 bases sitting between them. The CDR3 is 11 residues long. The CDR3 spells CSVASGNTIYF. Here the CDR3 DNA reads TGCAGCGTTGCGAGTGGAAACACCATATATTTT.

The rearrangement links TRBV5-4 to TRBJ2-5; 7 bases align to TRBD2. CDR3 length equals 15 residues. J was trimmed by 5 bases and V by 4 bases; bases with no gene match: 11. Germline V gene sequence: CDR1 SGHNT, CDR2 YYREEE (reference sequence). The CDR3 reads CASSRSGGGWETQYF. CDR3 coding DNA: TGTGCCAGCAGCCGCTCTGGCGGGGGTTGGGAGACCCAGTACTTC.

This clone was detected once. This chain uses TRBV4-2 with TRBJ2-5, with 11 nucleotides matching TRBD1. V shed 1 base, J shed 1 base, and the junction held 5 bases outside the gene matches. The germline V gene encodes CDR1 LGHNA and CDR2 YNFKEQ. The CDR3 loop spans 17 amino acids. CDR3 in amino acids: CASSQGTGTGGQETQYF. The DNA of the CDR3 is TGTGCCAGCAGCCAAGGGACCGGGACAGGGGGCCAAGAGACCCAGTACTTC.

The chain couples TRBV27 to TRBJ1-1, with D possibly being TRBD1 (5 bases). Germline CDR1 MNHEY, CDR2 SMNVEV (reference sequence). CDR3 length: 13 amino acids. V shed 2 bases and J shed 5 bases, with 9 bases lying between them. This chain's CDR3 is CASSLMGRTEAFF. CDR3 bases: TGTGCCAGCAGTTTAATGGGGCGAACTGAAGCTTTCTTT.

This chain joins TRBV3-1 (or the pseudogene TRBV3-2) and TRBJ1-1; the match to TRBD1 covers 10 bases. Looked up from germline, CDR1 is LGHDT and CDR2 is YNNKEL (reference sequence). J was trimmed by 1 base and V by 3 bases; bases with no gene match: 2. This CDR3 has 15 residues. CDR3 amino acids: CASSQTGGWNTEAFF. CDR3 sequence (DNA): TGTGCCAGCAGCCAGACAGGGGGCTGGAACACTGAAGCTTTCTTT.

V usage is TRBV9 and J usage is TRBJ2-5; weak D call: TRBD1 (6 bases). The CDR3 contains 15 residues. Trimming pared 4 bases from V and 5 bases from J, leaving 18 bases between. Germline V gene lookup returns CDR1 SGDLS and CDR2 YYNGEE. CDR3 amino acids: CASSPRTASSETQYF. The CDR3 region has the DNA TGTGCCAGCAGCCCTCGGACAGCTTCCTCGGAGACCCAGTACTTC.

This clone has a handful of counts. The V gene is TRBV5-4, the J gene TRBJ2-1; 7 bases are shared with TRBD1. The CDR3 loop spans 14 amino acids. Germline V lookup: CDR1 SGHNT, CDR2 YYREEE (reference sequence). V shed 4 bases, J shed 7 bases, and the junction held 8 bases outside the gene matches. As DNA, the CDR3 is TGTGCCAGCAGCACGGGACAGAATAGGAATGAGCAGTTCTTC. Protein sequence: CASSTGQNRNEQFF.

The V and J genes are TRBV3-1 (or the pseudogene TRBV3-2) and TRBJ1-2; 10 positions match TRBD1. Looked up from germline, CDR1 is LGHDT and CDR2 is YNNKEL (reference sequence). The CDR3 is made up of 14 amino acids. Trimming cost V 6 bases and J 13 bases; bases outside gene matches: 14. The CDR3 reads CASSFGDRGSLITF. The CDR3 DNA reads TGTGCCAGCAGTTTTGGGGACAGGGGTAGTCTCATCACCTTC.

The CDR3: CAWSVSGEGGYTF. As DNA, the CDR3 is TGTGCCTGGAGTGTATCTGGGGAGGGTGGCTACACCTTC. This chain links TRBV30 with TRBJ1-2; D is ambiguous. This CDR3 contains 13 residues. CDR1 GTSNPN and CDR2 SVGIG come from the germline V gene (reference sequence). Trimming left V 0 bases short and J 7 bases short, with 12 bases between.

This chain links TRBV5-4 with TRBJ2-7; D remains unclear. CDR1 is SGHNT, CDR2 YYREEE, per germline (reference sequence). V was trimmed by 1 base and J by 0 bases, leaving 8 bases between them. The CDR3 consists of 14 residues. As DNA, the CDR3 is TGTGCCAGCAGCTTGAACAGTCTCTCCTACGAGCAGTACTTC. This encodes CASSLNSLSYEQYF.

This clone showed up just a few times. The chain combines TRBV6-5 with TRBJ1-4, with TRBD1 identical over 8 bases. This CDR3 comprises 14 residues. Germline loops: CDR1 MNHEY, CDR2 SVGAGI. The CDR3 DNA is TGTGCTTCGGGACAGGTTGCAACTAATGAAAAACTGTTTTTT. It codes for CASGQVATNEKLFF.

V is TRBV6-5 and J is TRBJ2-3; unclear D gene. The CDR3 is made up of 13 amino acids. Trimming took off 7 bases at V and 3 bases at J, with 11 bases between the two ends. The germline V gene encodes CDR1 MNHEY and CDR2 SVGAGI. CDR3 in amino acids: CASKASTTDTQYF. The DNA for the CDR3 is TGTGCCAGCAAGGCTAGTACAACAGATACGCAGTATTTT.

The chain has TRBV5-1 and TRBJ2-2; D might be TRBD2 (5 bases). This CDR3 comprises 14 residues. The germline V gene encodes CDR1 SGHRS and CDR2 YFSETQ. Trimming stripped 6 bases from V and 0 bases from J, with 9 bases between. CDR3 sequence (DNA): TGCGCCAGCACGGAGGAATCGAACACCGGGGAGCTGTTTTTT. Translated, it gives CASTEESNTGELFF.

This clone was detected only a few times. In DNA, the CDR3 is TGTGCCAGCAGTGCCAACAGGGACGAGAACACTGAAGCTTTCTTT. Translated, it gives CASSANRDENTEAFF. The rearrangement joins TRBV2 to TRBJ1-1, with D possibly TRBD1 on 6 matching bases. The CDR3 is 15 amino acids. The V gene lost 4 bases and the J gene lost 1 base, with 13 bases spanning the gap. The V gene's germline CDR1 is SNHLY and CDR2 FYNNEI.

This chain joins TRBV2 and TRBJ2-7; TRBD2 agrees at 11 bases. CDR3 length: 15 amino acids. Germline trimming cut 5 bases from V and 7 bases from J; bases unmatched to any gene: 10. Germline V CDR1 and CDR2: SNHLY, FYNNEI. Written as DNA, the CDR3 is TGTGCCAGCAGTTTTAGCGGGGGGGCGATGATTGAGCAGTACTTC. Translation: CASSFSGGAMIEQYF.

The V call is TRBV2, the J call TRBJ1-1; 8 bases agree with TRBD1. The germline V gene encodes CDR1 SNHLY and CDR2 FYNNEI. V trimming: 7 bases; J trimming: 8 bases; junction bases outside the gene matches: 6. CDR3 length equals 12 residues. The CDR3 sequence: CASTWTGTEAFF. The DNA of the CDR3 is TGTGCCAGCACTTGGACAGGGACCGAAGCTTTCTTT.